The rows below give T cell receptor beta chains drawn from one sample of a study of identical twins. TCRdb reprocessed the 5' RACE reads via MiXCR and lists one record per CDR3 protein. The sample holds 650,000 to 750,000 distinct CDR3 sequences, 21% seen once. These data were likewise used in another study, on T cells expressing NK-cell markers.

Specimen: PBMCs. The source is a woman between 18 and 29 years old in good health. The CDR3 runs from the conserved cysteine through the conserved F or W. D genes are given only for firm matches. Size is stated for part of the rows, as once, few or many counts, or as a class when the clone is expanded.

TRBD2 . TRBJ2-5 17 TRBV20-1 CSASRLAGGQKRETQYF TGCAGTGCTAGCCGACTAGCGGGGGGTCAAAAGAGGGAGACCCAGTACTTC
TRBD1 . TRBJ2-7 14 TRBV5-1 CASSLGTGLYEQYF TGCGCCAGCAGCTTGGGGACAGGGCTCTACGAGCAGTACTTC
. many TRBJ2-2 12 TRBV27 CASRKSTGELFF TGTGCCAGCAGGAAAAGCACCGGGGAGCTGTTTTTT
. . TRBJ2-1 13 TRBV6-5 CASSYSVFNEQFF TGTGCCAGCAGTTACTCCGTGTTCAATGAGCAGTTCTTC
. . TRBJ2-1 14 TRBV11-2 CASSFEGRYNEQFF TGTGCCAGCAGCTTTGAAGGGAGGTACAATGAGCAGTTCTTC
TRBD1 . TRBJ2-7 14 TRBV5-1 CASSRGDRLYEQYF TGCGCCAGCTCACGAGGGGACAGACTCTACGAGCAGTACTTC
TRBD1 many TRBJ2-7 12 TRBV29-1 CSVGTGTYEQYF TGCAGCGTTGGGACAGGTACCTACGAGCAGTACTTC
. few TRBJ2-1 13 TRBV24-1 CATSAGSRNEQFF TGTGCCACCAGTGCAGGTAGTCGAAATGAGCAGTTCTTC
. . TRBJ2-1 12 TRBV6-1 CASSDFTNEQFF TGTGCCAGCAGTGACTTCACCAATGAGCAGTTCTTC
TRBD1 . TRBJ2-7 14 TRBV6-5 CASSLTGGAPEQYF TGTGCCAGCAGTTTGACAGGGGGCGCACCCGAGCAGTACTTC
TRBD2 . TRBJ2-7 15 TRBV5-1 CASKTSGKRSYEQYF TGCGCCAGCAAGACTAGCGGCAAAAGATCCTACGAGCAGTACTTC
TRBD2 . TRBJ2-1 15 TRBV20-1 CSARLAGEEYNEQFF TGCAGTGCCAGATTAGCGGGAGAGGAATACAATGAGCAGTTCTTC
. many TRBJ2-3 14 TRBV7-3 CASSLDPGTDTQYF TGTGCCAGCAGCCTAGATCCGGGAACAGATACGCAGTATTTT
. . TRBJ2-7 14 TRBV12-3/TRBV12-4 CASTSTGSSYEQYF TGTGCCAGCACCTCGACAGGAAGCTCCTACGAGCAGTACTTC
TRBD1 few TRBJ2-1 13 TRBV12-3/TRBV12-4 CASSSTGNYEQFF TGTGCCAGCAGTTCGACAGGGAACTATGAGCAGTTCTTC
. . TRBJ1-2 13 TRBV20-1 CSASARSLYGYTF TGCAGTGCTAGCGCGCGATCGCTCTATGGCTACACCTTC
. . TRBJ2-4 18 TRBV20-1 CSARVARGDPLAKNIQYF TGCAGTGCTAGAGTGGCAAGGGGCGATCCACTAGCCAAAAACATTCAGTACTTC
TRBD2 . TRBJ2-2 15 TRBV11-3 CASSLDSRGGGELFF TGTGCCAGCAGCTTAGATAGCCGCGGGGGCGGGGAGCTGTTTTTT
. . TRBJ1-1 14 TRBV6-1 CASRRDGLNTEAFF TGTGCCAGCAGGAGGGACGGTTTGAACACTGAAGCTTTCTTT
TRBD2 many TRBJ2-1 13 TRBV3-1 CASSPSGGSEQFF TGTGCCAGCAGCCCAAGCGGGGGGAGTGAGCAGTTCTTC
. . TRBJ2-7 15 TRBV6-2/TRBV6-3 CASSPLQPGNNEQYF TGTGCCAGCAGCCCATTACAACCAGGGAACAACGAGCAGTACTTC
. few TRBJ2-1 13 TRBV4-3 CASSHGVPAEQFF TGCGCCAGCAGCCACGGCGTCCCCGCTGAGCAGTTCTTC
. . TRBJ1-1 13 TRBV7-9 CASSTTLQIEAFF TGTGCCAGCAGCACCACCCTTCAGATTGAAGCTTTCTTT
. few TRBJ2-3 12 TRBV20-1 CSARTYTDTQYF TGCAGTGCTAGAACCTACACAGATACGCAGTATTTT
. . TRBJ2-7 14 TRBV10-3 CAISGTANSYEQYF TGTGCCATCAGTGGGACGGCCAATTCCTACGAGCAGTACTTC
. . TRBJ2-5 16 TRBV29-1 CSVTGLGGGWQETQYF TGCAGCGTTACGGGCCTGGGGGGAGGATGGCAAGAGACCCAGTACTTC
. . TRBJ1-5 12 TRBV6-1 CASGDGDQPQHF TGTGCCAGCGGGGACGGCGATCAGCCCCAGCATTTT
. many TRBJ2-5 13 TRBV20-1 CSALDRDPETQYF TGCAGTGCTCTCGACCGGGATCCAGAGACCCAGTACTTC